These 15 T cell receptor beta chains came from one sample sequenced in a study of blood T cell repertoires in COVID-19. Produced via immunoSEQ multiplex PCR; TCRdb's table is partial and in-frame only. The table lists 200,000 to 250,000 clones, around 80% of them singletons. Sequencing was carried out using peripheral blood. The receptors here all came from a woman aged 80 or over with acute or convalescent COVID-19.

This clone has more than one count but fewer than ten. In DNA, the CDR3 is TGTGCCAGCAAACTACCTTCCTACGAGCAGTACTTC. Protein product: CASKLPSYEQYF. This chain connects TRBV6-5 to TRBJ2-7; unclear D gene. The CDR3 totals 12 residues. Per the germline V gene, CDR1 is MNHEY and CDR2 is SVGAGI. The V end was cut by 7 bases, the J end by 1 base, with 8 bases between.

V gene TRBV7-3 combines with J gene TRBJ2-1; no definite D call. Germline lookup yields CDR1 SGHTA and CDR2 FQGTGA. V was cut by 2 bases and J by 6 bases, with 14 bases left in between. The CDR3 runs to 15 residues. This CDR3 reads CASSLSFGGINEQFF. The CDR3 DNA sequence: TGTGCCAGCAGCTTATCTTTCGGCGGCATCAATGAGCAGTTCTTC.

The CDR3: CASSLGTGTSGNTIYF. CDR3 DNA: TGTGCCAGCAGCCTCGGGACAGGGACCTCTGGAAACACCATATATTTT. The V call is TRBV7-9, the J call TRBJ1-3, with TRBD1 identical over 9 bases. Germline CDR1 SEHNR, CDR2 FQNEAQ (reference sequence). Losses at the gene ends were 5 bases for V and 0 bases for J; bases not matched to a gene: 5. This CDR3 has 16 residues.

The rearrangement joins TRBV7-9 to TRBJ2-7; D gene ambiguous. CDR3 length equals 12 residues. Germline CDR1 SEHNR, CDR2 FQNEAQ (reference sequence). V dropped 5 bases and J dropped 2 bases, with 7 bases sitting between them. The CDR3 is CASSHTPYEQYF. DNA for the CDR3: TGTGCCAGCAGCCATACTCCCTACGAGCAGTACTTC.

This rearrangement joins TRBV11-2 to TRBJ1-5, with D unresolved. The V gene lost 3 bases and the J gene lost 7 bases, with 10 bases spanning the gap. CDR1 is SGHAT and CDR2 is FQNNGV in the germline V gene. This CDR3 spans 13 amino acids. As DNA, the CDR3 is TGTGCCAGCAGCTTTAACACGGGACAGCCCCAGCATTTT. It translates to CASSFNTGQPQHF.

The chain combines TRBV5-5 with TRBJ1-1, with D perhaps TRBD1 (5 bases). Looked up from germline, CDR1 is SGHKS and CDR2 is YYEKEE (reference sequence). This CDR3 is 12 amino acids long. V lost 5 bases and J 8 bases, leaving 13 bases between the germline ends. CDR3 loop: CASSWGDGEAFF. The DNA for the CDR3 is TGTGCCAGCAGTTGGGGCGACGGGGAAGCTTTCTTT.

For the CDR3, the DNA is TGTGCCAGCAATCAAGGAGCTTGGGAGACCCAGTACTTC. Protein: CASNQGAWETQYF. This chain joins TRBV12-3 or TRBV12-4 and TRBJ2-5; D remains unclear. This CDR3 is 13 amino acids long. Trimming pared 7 bases from V and 5 bases from J, leaving 14 bases between.

CDR3 sequence: CASSLSAKGGGADTQYF. DNA for the CDR3: TGTGCCAGTAGTCTCTCAGCAAAGGGGGGGGGCGCAGATACGCAGTATTTT. The chain couples TRBV19 to TRBJ2-3; a possible D gene is TRBD2 (7 bases). V lost 5 bases and J lost 4, with 22 bases in between. CDR3 length: 17 amino acids. Germline values: CDR1 LNHDA, CDR2 SQIVND (reference sequence).

The chain recombines TRBV10-3 with TRBJ1-3, with TRBD1 as a possible D gene (6 bases). Trimming pared 9 bases from V and 0 bases from J, leaving 9 bases between. Germline loops: CDR1 ENHRY, CDR2 SYGVKD. The CDR3 contains 13 residues. CDR3 sequence: CAIGGDSGNTIYF. CDR3 DNA sequence: TGTGCCATAGGGGGGGACTCTGGAAACACCATATATTTT.

The V and J genes are TRBV7-6 and TRBJ2-7; TRBD1 agrees at 7 bases. The germline gives CDR1 SGHVS, CDR2 FNYEAQ. The junction had 8 bases not matched to a gene; V was cut back by 1 base and J by 5 bases. CDR3 length: 15 residues. The CDR3 loop reads CASSLEGGSFDEQYF. CDR3 nucleotide sequence: TGTGCCAGCAGCTTAGAAGGGGGCAGTTTCGACGAGCAGTACTTC.

This chain uses TRBV5-1 with TRBJ1-2; D is unresolved. V lost 0 bases to trimming and J lost 6 bases, with 12 bases between them. Germline CDR1 is SGHRS and CDR2 is YFSETQ. There are 14 residues in the CDR3. The CDR3 reads CASSLEAGIDGYTF. Here the CDR3 DNA reads TGCGCCAGCAGCTTGGAGGCGGGAATCGATGGCTACACCTTC.

The chain is built from TRBV24-1 and TRBJ1-5; a weak D match, TRBD1 (6 bases). Germline CDR1 reads KGHDR; CDR2 reads SFDVKD. The V end lost 1 base, the J end lost 5 bases, and 11 bases lay between the germline ends. The CDR3 contains 15 residues. The CDR3 loop is CATSDFGGADQPQHF. The CDR3 region has the DNA TGTGCCACCAGTGATTTTGGGGGGGCGGATCAGCCCCAGCATTTT.

The rearrangement links TRBV5-5 to TRBJ2-7, with TRBD2 matching 10 bases. CDR1 is SGHKS, CDR2 YYEKEE, per germline (reference sequence). The CDR3 sequence is 17 residues long. The J segment lost 4 bases and the V segment lost 0 bases, leaving 10 bases of the junction unmatched. This chain's CDR3 is CASSLVASGGALYEQYF. The CDR3 DNA reads TGTGCCAGCAGCTTGGTCGCGAGCGGGGGGGCTCTATACGAGCAGTACTTC.

The chain employs TRBV3-1 (or the pseudogene TRBV3-2) and TRBJ1-1; D unclear. In germline, CDR1 is LGHDT, CDR2 YNNKEL (reference sequence). Trimming removed 1 base from V and 4 bases from J, with 7 bases in between. The CDR3 covers 13 residues. The CDR3 protein is CASSQGASTEAFF. The CDR3 nucleotides are TGTGCCAGCAGCCAAGGAGCTAGCACTGAAGCTTTCTTT.

This sequence joins TRBV6-1 and TRBJ2-7; 12 nucleotides match TRBD1. Germline V CDR1 and CDR2: MNHNS, SASEGT. The CDR3 sequence is 15 residues long. V gave up 2 bases and J gave up 6 bases; unmatched junction bases: 5. CDR3 nucleotides: TGTGCCAGCAGTGAACAACCGGGACAGGGGGCCGAGCAGTACTTC. It yields the protein CASSEQPGQGAEQYF.